The 10 T cell receptor beta chains below all came from one sample that was sequenced in a study of CD8+CD57+ T cells in acquired aplastic anemia listed by TCRdb under 2018. Sequencing used an Illumina HiSeq 2000. Genomic DNA served as template for TCR beta VDJ combination and CDR3 sequence profiling. The public reads were quality trimmed at Q25 with fastp and then assembled into clones with MiXCR by TCRdb, keeping productive beta chains. For every CDR3 protein sequence, its rows merge into one entry that carries the most common genes and DNA. This sample holds some 180,000 distinct CDR3 sequences; about three fifths were observed only once. The leading ten clones occupy about 44% of the sample. Flow cytometry had shown CD8+CD57+ cell expansion in the patients selected for sequencing. Sequenced input: sorted CD4+, CD8+, or CD8+CD57+ T cells (not recorded which) from PBMCs. These receptors were collected from a human donor with aplastic anemia.

The chain recombines TRBV25-1 with TRBJ2-5, with D possibly matching TRBD2 (6 bases). The CDR3 sequence is 14 residues long. From germline, CDR1 is MGHDK and CDR2 SYGVNS. Trimming cost V 1 base and J 5 bases, with 11 bases left between them. The CDR3 region is CASSEFRAGETQYF. The CDR3 coding sequence is TGTGCCAGCAGTGAATTCCGGGCGGGGGAGACCCAGTACTTC.

The chain is built from TRBV12-5 and TRBJ2-2; D gene uncertain. With 0 bases removed from V and 3 bases from J, the gap between germline ends came to 2 bases. The CDR3 spans 13 residues. Germline V gene lookup returns CDR1 LGHNT and CDR2 FRNRAP. The CDR3, as DNA: TGTGCTAGTGGTTTGGTAGACACCGGGGAGCTGTTTTTT. Translation gives CASGLVDTGELFF.

At least ten counts were recorded for this clonotype. V usage is TRBV12-3 or TRBV12-4 and J usage is TRBJ1-3; D gene ambiguous. This CDR3 is built from 15 residues. Deletions cut 3 bases from V and 0 bases from J, with 9 bases between. The chain's CDR3 is CASSFLLASGNTIYF. CDR3 DNA sequence: TGTGCCAGCAGTTTCCTGTTAGCCTCTGGAAACACCATATATTTT.

On this clonotype: An end of the junction does not agree with germline; a read error may underlie this. This rearrangement joins TRBV7-4 to TRBJ2-2; D is undetermined. Looked up from germline, CDR1 is SGHVT and CDR2 is SQSDAQ. The CDR3 is 15 amino acids. In DNA, the CDR3 is TGTGCTAGCAGCTTAGCCTCAGGGAACACCGGGGAGCTGTTTTTT. Protein sequence: CASSLASGNTGELFF.

The chain couples TRBV2 to TRBJ1-2, with D possibly matching TRBD1 (6 bases). Trimming removed 7 bases at V and 7 bases at J, with 22 bases between. The CDR3 has 15 amino acids. CDR1 is SNHLY and CDR2 is FYNNEI in the germline V gene. CDR3 coding DNA: TGTGCCAGCACTGGGGCAGGGGCTACGGGGGGTGGCTACACCTTC. Translation: CASTGAGATGGGYTF.

The chain is built from TRBV5-5 and TRBJ1-2; no clear D. The CDR3 is 12 residues long. V dropped 4 bases and J dropped 4 bases, with 8 bases sitting between them. Germline loops: CDR1 SGHKS, CDR2 YYEKEE (reference sequence). The CDR3 loop reads CASSQDGYGYTF. As DNA, the CDR3 is TGTGCCAGCAGCCAAGACGGCTATGGCTACACCTTC.

On this clonotype: The junction and the germline gene differ at one end; a read error may be behind it. This chain's CDR3 is CASSDRTSGETQYF. In DNA, the CDR3 is TGCGCCAGCAGCGATCGGACATCCGGAGAGACCCAGTACTTC. The V gene is TRBV7-2, the J gene TRBJ2-5, with a tentative D call TRBD1 (5 bases). The CDR3 consists of 14 residues. The germline gives CDR1 SGHTA, CDR2 FQGNSA.

The chain recombines TRBV10-3 with TRBJ2-1; TRBD2 agrees at 9 bases. Looked up from germline, CDR1 is ENHRY and CDR2 is SYGVKD. Losses at the gene ends were 4 bases for V and 6 bases for J; bases not matched to a gene: 10. The CDR3 is 16 residues long. The CDR3 here is CAISATAGGTLNEQFF. Written as DNA, the CDR3 is TGTGCCATCAGTGCCACGGCGGGAGGGACACTCAATGAGCAGTTCTTC.

This clonotype was seen many times. V is TRBV2 and J is TRBJ1-1, with D perhaps TRBD1 (5 bases). Germline V lookup: CDR1 SNHLY, CDR2 FYNNEI. There are 14 residues in the CDR3. The V end lost 4 bases, the J end lost 3 bases, and 12 bases lay between the germline ends. CDR3 nucleotide sequence: TGTGCCAGCAGTGTCGGGGGGGAACACACTGAAGCTTTCTTT. The encoded protein is CASSVGGEHTEAFF.

The J gene is TRBJ1-1, the V gene TRBV19, with no clear D. Germline V gives CDR1 LNHDA, CDR2 SQIVND (reference sequence). CDR3 length equals 15 residues. V lost 5 bases to trimming and J lost 7 bases, with 20 bases between them. In nucleotides, the CDR3 is TGTGCCAGTAGTCCCACGTGGGGAGGGAATTATGAAGCTTTCTTT. Protein sequence: CASSPTWGGNYEAFF.